The next 20 T cell receptor beta chains were all read from a single sample in a study of neurological immune-mediated disorders. TCRdb independently ran MiXCR on the 5' RACE reads; one entry per CDR3 protein. Among more than 75,000 distinct CDR3 sequences listed, around 3.5% were seen once. The sequenced sample was PBMCs. The source of these receptors is a woman aged 50 to 60 with multiple sclerosis.

This clonotype occurred many times. V and J are TRBV12-3 or TRBV12-4 and TRBJ2-7; a possible D gene is TRBD1 (6 bases). The CDR3 consists of 12 residues. The germline V and J ends were trimmed by 4 bases and 7 bases, with 11 bases remaining between them. CDR3 residues: CASSYRVEEQYF. The CDR3 DNA is TGTGCCAGCAGTTACAGGGTGGAGGAGCAGTACTTC.

This clonotype qualifies as medium-sized. The V and J genes are TRBV20-1 and TRBJ1-5, with D maybe TRBD1 (6 bases). This CDR3 region has 13 residues. Trimming left V 3 bases short and J 8 bases short, with 14 bases between. Germline assignment: CDR1 DFQATT and CDR2 SNEGSKA (reference sequence). CDR3 protein: CSASIGGREPQHF. CDR3 DNA: TGCAGTGCTAGTATCGGGGGCCGGGAGCCCCAGCATTTT.

In this sample, this clonotype turned up many times. The chain joins TRBV5-8 to TRBJ1-6; D might be TRBD1 (5 bases). Germline values: CDR1 SGHTS, CDR2 YDEGEE. This CDR3 comprises 15 residues. Trimming left V 0 bases short and J 5 bases short, with 9 bases between. CDR3 nucleotides: TGTGCCAGCAGCTTGGGACAGAGAAATAATTCACCCCTCCACTTT. As protein: CASSLGQRNNSPLHF.

V usage is TRBV6-2 or TRBV6-3 and J usage is TRBJ2-4; perhaps TRBD2 as D (6 bases). Between the trimmed V and J ends, which lost 4 bases and 0 bases, there was a span of 19 bases. In germline, CDR1 is MNHEY, CDR2 SVGEGT. The CDR3 has 18 residues. CDR3 sequence reads: CASSFPIAADIAKNIQYF. CDR3 sequence (DNA): TGTGCCAGCAGTTTTCCTATAGCGGCGGACATAGCCAAAAACATTCAGTACTTC.

In this sample, this clonotype turned up many times. The CDR3 coding sequence is TGTGCCAGCAGCGAGGACAGGGGGCAAGCTTTCTTT. Amino acids: CASSEDRGQAFF. The chain uses TRBV5-6 and TRBJ1-1, with 11 bases aligning to TRBD1. Germline CDR1 is SGHDT and CDR2 is YYEEEE. The CDR3 length is 12 residues. V shed 4 bases, J shed 9 bases, and the junction held 2 bases outside the gene matches. The full variable domain, with the rest looked up from reference TRBV5-6 and TRBJ1-1, is DAGVTQSPTHLIKTRGQQVTLRCSPKSGHDTVSWYQQALGQGPQFIFQYYEEEERQRGNFPDRFSGHQFPNYSSELNVNALLLGDSALYLCASSEDRGQAFFGQGTRLTVV.

In this sample, this clonotype turned up many times. The rearrangement uses TRBV27 and TRBJ1-2, with a weak D call TRBD1 (6 bases). This CDR3 is built from 13 residues. Germline V gene sequence: CDR1 MNHEY, CDR2 SMNVEV (reference sequence). Trimming removed 2 bases at V and 3 bases at J, with 7 bases between. The CDR3 region is CASSLEGDYGYTF. CDR3 bases: TGTGCCAGCAGTTTAGAGGGGGACTATGGCTACACCTTC.

This clonotype was detected many times. The rearrangement links TRBV6-2 or TRBV6-3 to TRBJ2-7; 8 bases match TRBD1. CDR1 and CDR2 (germline): MNHEY, SVGEGT. V dropped 6 bases and J dropped 5; count of bases not matched to a gene: 9. The CDR3 contains 14 residues. The CDR3: CASRMDRAGNEQYF. CDR3 sequence (DNA): TGTGCCAGCAGGATGGACAGGGCTGGAAACGAGCAGTACTTC.

This clonotype was seen more than once but under ten times. The CDR3: CASRQLRGGGSPLHF. DNA for the CDR3: TGTGCCAGCAGGCAACTAAGGGGAGGTGGCTCACCCCTCCACTTT. This chain uses TRBV12-3 or TRBV12-4 with TRBJ1-6; tentative D call: TRBD1 (5 bases). This CDR3 comprises 15 residues. The V gene lost 6 bases and the J gene lost 10 bases, with 19 bases spanning the gap.

Many counts were recorded for this clonotype. The rearrangement links TRBV7-3 to TRBJ2-3; TRBD2 is a possible D gene (6 bases). This CDR3 comprises 15 residues. Germline-derived CDR1 and CDR2 are SGHTA and FQGTGA. V lost 0 bases and J lost 3, with 10 bases in between. Here the CDR3 DNA reads TGTGCCAGCAGCTTAACGGGACGGGGGACAGATACGCAGTATTTT. It encodes CASSLTGRGTDTQYF.

This clonotype has ten or more counts. CDR3 loop: CASSSGGFYNEQFF. In DNA, the CDR3 is TGTGCCAGCAGCTCGGGGGGATTTTACAATGAGCAGTTCTTC. The rearrangement uses TRBV7-2 and TRBJ2-1; 7 bases agree with TRBD2. The trim removed 4 bases at V and 4 bases at J, leaving 4 bases unmatched. CDR3 length equals 14 residues. CDR1 and CDR2 (germline): SGHTA, FQGNSA. The full variable domain, with the rest looked up from reference TRBV7-2 and TRBJ2-1, is GAGVSQSPSNKVTEKGKDVELRCDPISGHTALYWYRQSLGQGLEFLIYFQGNSAPDKSGLPSDRFSAERTGGSVSTLTIQRTQQEDSAVYLCASSSGGFYNEQFFGPGTRLTVL.

The gene calls are TRBV20-1 and TRBJ2-1; tentatively, D is TRBD2 (5 bases). The CDR3 contains 11 residues. Germline loops: CDR1 DFQATT, CDR2 SNEGSKA (reference sequence). The V gene lost 5 bases and the J gene lost 7 bases, with 9 bases spanning the gap. CDR3 protein: CSALDLNEQFF. The CDR3 bases are TGCAGTGCTCTGGACTTAAATGAGCAGTTCTTC.

This clonotype showed up many times. The chain is built from TRBV5-5 and TRBJ2-2; possibly TRBD1 for D (6 bases). Germline assignment: CDR1 SGHKS and CDR2 YYEKEE (reference sequence). V was clipped by 1 base and J by 8 bases, with 15 bases between them. The CDR3 loop spans 15 amino acids. The CDR3 DNA sequence: TGTGCCAGCAGCTTGCGGACGTCAGGGGCTGGGGAGCTGTTTTTT. Its translation: CASSLRTSGAGELFF.

This clonotype was seen ten or more times. The chain joins TRBV29-1 to TRBJ1-5, with D possibly TRBD1 on 5 matching bases. The CDR3 is 14 residues long. Germline CDR1 SQVTM, CDR2 ANQGSEA. The V end lost 8 bases, the J end lost 0 bases, and 14 bases lay between the germline ends. This CDR3 is CSISKGDSNQPQHF. The CDR3 DNA follows: TGCAGCATATCAAAAGGGGATAGCAATCAGCCCCAGCATTTT. The whole variable domain, remainder taken from reference TRBV29-1 and TRBJ1-5, is SAVISQKPSRDICQRGTSLTIQCQVDSQVTMMFWYRQQPGQSLTLIATANQGSEATYESGFVIDKFPISRPNLTFSTLTVSNMSPEDSSIYLCSISKGDSNQPQHFGDGTRLSIL.

There are many counts of this clonotype. This rearrangement joins TRBV14 to TRBJ2-5; the D is unclear. V dropped 0 bases and J dropped 5 bases, with 10 bases sitting between them. CDR3 length: 14 amino acids. Per the germline V gene, CDR1 is SGHDN and CDR2 is FVKESK. The CDR3 is CASSQDECGETQYF. Written as DNA, the CDR3 is TGTGCCAGCAGCCAAGATGAATGTGGGGAGACCCAGTACTTC. Looking up the rest from reference TRBV14 and TRBJ2-5 gives the full variable domain: EAGVTQFPSHSVIEKGQTVTLRCDPISGHDNLYWYRRVMGKEIKFLLHFVKESKQDESGMPNNRFLAERTGGTYSTLKVQPAELEDSGVYFCASSQDECGETQYFGPGTRLLVL.

This clonotype has ten or more counts. V usage is TRBV29-1 and J usage is TRBJ1-2, with D possibly TRBD1 on 6 matching bases. The ends were cut back, 6 bases at V and 5 bases at J, with 16 bases in the middle. CDR1 SQVTM and CDR2 ANQGSEA come from the germline V gene. CDR3 size: 13 residues. The CDR3, as DNA: TGCAGCGTCCTAACGTCAGGGGAGTATGGCTACACCTTC. Its protein is CSVLTSGEYGYTF. Complete variable domain (other parts from reference TRBV29-1 and TRBJ1-2): SAVISQKPSRDICQRGTSLTIQCQVDSQVTMMFWYRQQPGQSLTLIATANQGSEATYESGFVIDKFPISRPNLTFSTLTVSNMSPEDSSIYLCSVLTSGEYGYTFGSGTRLTVV.

This clonotype was observed at least ten times. V gene TRBV7-2 combines with J gene TRBJ1-5; TRBD1 aligns across 7 bases. Germline V lookup: CDR1 SGHTA, CDR2 FQGNSA. This CDR3 spans 16 amino acids. The J segment lost 3 bases and the V segment lost 5 bases, leaving 10 bases of the junction unmatched. Written as DNA, the CDR3 is TGTGCCAGCAGCCCCAGGGGGGGGCTCGACAATCAGCCCCAGCATTTT. It is translated as CASSPRGGLDNQPQHF.

There are many counts of this clonotype. The gene calls are TRBV6-1 and TRBJ1-2; D is unresolved. The CDR3 spans 15 residues. Per germline, CDR1 MNHNS and CDR2 SASEGT. V lost 2 bases, J lost 3 bases, and 13 bases lay in between. This chain's CDR3 is CASSEPNMGDYGYTF. CDR3 nucleotide sequence: TGTGCCAGCAGTGAACCCAACATGGGAGACTATGGCTACACCTTC.

Worth noting for this clonotype: This could be a read error, since a much larger clone is one nucleotide away. The chain joins TRBV5-1 to TRBJ2-5; D not certain. The CDR3 length is 14 residues. Germline V gives CDR1 SGHRS, CDR2 YFSETQ. Trimming took off 2 bases at V and 2 bases at J, with 10 bases between the two ends. This CDR3 reads CASSFDMGQETQYF. CDR3 in DNA: TGCGCCAGCAGCTTTGATATGGGACAAGAGACCCAGTACTTC.

This clonotype was counted at least ten times. The chain links TRBV5-1 to TRBJ2-3, with 7 bases aligning to TRBD1. V dropped 3 bases and J dropped 2; count of bases not matched to a gene: 9. The germline V gene encodes CDR1 SGHRS and CDR2 YFSETQ. The CDR3 runs to 16 residues. The CDR3 sequence is CASSYKTGITTDTQYF. CDR3 sequence (DNA): TGCGCCAGCAGCTACAAGACAGGGATTACCACAGATACGCAGTATTTT.

In its sample, this clonotype was seen many times. The chain links TRBV14 to TRBJ1-6; D is uncertain. The CDR3 has 13 amino acids. Germline CDR1 reads SGHDN; CDR2 reads FVKESK. V was cut by 3 bases and J by 10 bases, with 10 bases left in between. The CDR3 loop is CASSQLSGSPLHF. DNA for the CDR3: TGTGCCAGCAGCCAGCTCTCCGGGTCACCCCTCCACTTT.